The entry that follows covers one T cell receptor beta chain sequence. The data stem from a study of T-cell memory formation after mild COVID-19. The CDR3 has 11 amino acids. The V gene lost 3 bases and the J gene lost 3 bases, with 6 bases spanning the gap. Germline V gives CDR1 GTSNPN, CDR2 SVGIG (reference sequence). MiXCR, run by TCRdb on the 5' RACE reads, gives a single entry per CDR3 protein. The table lists a few hundred thousand distinct CDR3 sequences, 13% to 15% of them singletons. The source material was PBMCs or a T cell subset sorted from them (not recorded which). This chain links TRBV30 with TRBJ2-7; D uncertain. The source of this sequence is a young man who had mild COVID-19 (a few samples of this study predate the infection). Cell type and time point are not known. DNA of the CDR3: TGTGCCTGGAGGTCCTACTACGAGCAGTACTTC. Residues: CAWRSYYEQYF.